Following are 30 T cell receptor beta chains from one sample sequenced in a study of blood T cell repertoires in COVID-19. The protocol was immunoSEQ multiplex PCR, while the TCRdb copy is restricted to in-frame clones and leaves out a portion. The table lists about 190,000 clones, around 80% of them singletons. Sequencing was performed on peripheral blood. These receptors originate from a woman aged 80 or over with active or convalescent COVID-19.

This clone was counted between two and nine times. V and J are TRBV5-1 and TRBJ1-4; D may be TRBD1 (6 bases). This CDR3 region has 15 residues. Per germline, CDR1 SGHRS and CDR2 YFSETQ. The V gene lost 2 bases and the J gene lost 4 bases, with 12 bases spanning the gap. CDR3 residues: CASSLTGLSNEKLFF. Here the CDR3 DNA reads TGCGCCAGCAGCTTAACAGGGTTGAGTAATGAAAAACTGTTTTTT.

This clone has just a few counts. This sample includes further DNA sequences coding for the same CDR3. This chain connects TRBV5-1 to TRBJ1-2, with TRBD1 identical over 7 bases. This CDR3 has 14 amino acids. Germline V gives CDR1 SGHRS, CDR2 YFSETQ. V trimming: 0 bases; J trimming: 4 bases; junction bases outside the gene matches: 3. The CDR3 sequence is CASSLGQGSYGYTF. CDR3 in DNA: TGCGCCAGCAGCTTGGGACAGGGCTCCTATGGCTACACCTTC.

This chain joins TRBV15 and TRBJ2-7; tentative D call: TRBD1 (5 bases). Germline loops: CDR1 LNHNV, CDR2 YYDKDF (reference sequence). V was shortened by 3 bases and J by 0 bases, with 12 bases between the two germline ends. This CDR3 contains 15 residues. CDR3 sequence (DNA): TGTGCCACCAGCAGCGACAGACCCGCCTCCTACGAGCAGTACTTC. Protein: CATSSDRPASYEQYF. Filled out from reference TRBV15 and TRBJ2-7, the complete variable domain reads DAMVIQNPRYQVTQFGKPVTLSCSQTLNHNVMYWYQQKSSQAPKLLFHYYDKDFNNEADTPDNFQSRRPNTSFCFLDIRSPGLGDTAMYLCATSSDRPASYEQYFGPGTRLTVT.

Remarks on this clone: Other DNA variants within this sample encode the same CDR3. V is TRBV5-1 and J is TRBJ2-5, with 9 bases lining up with TRBD2. The CDR3 sequence is 15 residues long. The ends lost 0 bases at V and 5 bases at J; junction bases unmatched: 5. Germline V gives CDR1 SGHRS, CDR2 YFSETQ. CDR3 residues: CASSLGASGEETQYF. In DNA form, the CDR3 reads TGCGCCAGCAGCTTGGGGGCTAGCGGGGAGGAGACCCAGTACTTC.

CDR3 residues: CASSPGTGGNEQFF. CDR3 bases: TGCGCCAGCAGCCCAGGGACAGGGGGGAATGAGCAGTTCTTC. This rearrangement joins TRBV5-1 to TRBJ2-1; TRBD1 aligns across 11 bases. The CDR3 has 14 residues. Germline V gives CDR1 SGHRS, CDR2 YFSETQ. Trimming removed 4 bases from V and 7 bases from J; junction bases left unmatched: 4. The full variable domain, rest sourced from reference TRBV5-1 and TRBJ2-1, is KAGVTQTPRYLIKTRGQQVTLSCSPISGHRSVSWYQQTPGQGLQFLFEYFSETQRNKGNFPGRFSGRQFSNSRSEMNVSTLELGDSALYLCASSPGTGGNEQFFGPGTRLTVL.

This clone was seen just once. V is TRBV30 and J is TRBJ1-5, with 9 bases identical to TRBD1. The CDR3 totals 13 residues. J was trimmed by 6 bases and V by 5 bases; bases with no gene match: 5. From germline, CDR1 is GTSNPN and CDR2 SVGIG (reference sequence). DNA for the CDR3: TGTGCCTGGGACAGGGGGTTTGGTCAGCCCCAGCATTTT. Residues: CAWDRGFGQPQHF.

The genes are TRBV18 and TRBJ1-5; 8 bases match TRBD1. The CDR3 is made up of 17 amino acids. The V gene end was trimmed by 8 bases and the J gene end by 0 bases; junction bases not matched to a gene: 12. The germline CDR1 and CDR2 sequences are KGHSH and LQKENI. CDR3 protein: CASSQGQDIYSNQPQHF. CDR3 coding DNA: TGTGCCAGCAGTCAGGGACAGGATATTTATAGCAATCAGCCCCAGCATTTT.

The V call is TRBV18, the J call TRBJ2-5, with D perhaps matching TRBD1 (5 bases). The V and J ends lost 3 bases and 1 base respectively, with 9 bases between them. CDR1 is KGHSH, CDR2 LQKENI, per germline. This CDR3 is 14 amino acids long. This CDR3 reads CASSPPDIQETQYF. CDR3 sequence (DNA): TGTGCCAGCTCACCGCCGGACATCCAAGAGACCCAGTACTTC. The whole variable domain, remainder taken from reference TRBV18 and TRBJ2-5, is NAGVMQNPRHLVRRRGQEARLRCSPMKGHSHVYWYRQLPEEGLKFMVYLQKENIIDESGMPKERFSAEFPKEGPSILRIQQVVRGDSAAYFCASSPPDIQETQYFGPGTRLLVL.

The rearrangement links TRBV12-5 to TRBJ1-1; 7 bases align to TRBD1. CDR3 length: 14 amino acids. V trimming: 1 base; J trimming: 4 bases; junction bases outside the gene matches: 3. Germline V gene lookup returns CDR1 LGHNT and CDR2 FRNRAP. CDR3 loop: CASGLGQGGTEAFF. The CDR3 region has the DNA TGTGCTAGTGGTTTGGGTCAGGGGGGCACTGAAGCTTTCTTT.

This chain uses TRBV19 with TRBJ2-6; weak D call: TRBD1 (5 bases). The CDR3 length is 13 residues. The germline V and J ends were trimmed by 9 bases and 4 bases, with 10 bases remaining between them. Per the germline V gene, CDR1 is LNHDA and CDR2 is SQIVND (reference sequence). The CDR3 region is CASQGDGANVLTF. DNA for the CDR3: TGTGCCAGCCAGGGTGACGGGGCCAACGTCCTGACTTTC.

This clone turned up a few times. The chain is built from TRBV4-1 and TRBJ2-7; 9 nucleotides align to TRBD1. The germline V gene has CDR1 MGHRA and CDR2 YSYEKL. The V segment lost 3 bases and the J segment 4 bases; nucleotides outside the gene matches: 10. CDR3 size: 16 residues. CDR3 protein: CASSQEQGAEVYEQYF. CDR3 DNA sequence: TGCGCCAGCAGCCAGGAACAGGGGGCTGAAGTTTACGAGCAGTACTTC.

The V call is TRBV6-5, the J call TRBJ2-1; no definite D call. Trimming pared 6 bases from V and 8 bases from J, leaving 11 bases between. Germline lookup yields CDR1 MNHEY and CDR2 SVGAGI. The CDR3 is 12 residues long. DNA of the CDR3: TGTGCCAGCAGCCCCTCCCCCCATGAGCAGTTCTTC. It yields the protein CASSPSPHEQFF.

The table lists this clone with a few counts. The chain uses TRBV18 and TRBJ1-1, with D tentatively TRBD1 (5 bases). V shed 2 bases and J shed 0 bases, with 16 bases lying between them. The length of the CDR3 is 17 residues. CDR1 KGHSH and CDR2 LQKENI come from the germline V gene. In nucleotides, the CDR3 is TGTGCCAGCTCACCAGGGCCAGGGATCCCGATGAACACTGAAGCTTTCTTT. Its protein is CASSPGPGIPMNTEAFF.

The chain recombines TRBV10-3 with TRBJ2-3, with 8 bases lining up with TRBD2. The CDR3 is 15 residues long. Germline V lookup: CDR1 ENHRY, CDR2 SYGVKD. The CDR3 here is CGAGGRTTGTDTQYF. CDR3 coding DNA: TGTGGGGCGGGGGGAAGGACGACTGGCACAGATACGCAGTATTTT.

This rearrangement joins TRBV30 to TRBJ1-5; TRBD1 is a possible D gene (6 bases). Deletions cut 0 bases from V and 5 bases from J, with 20 bases between. Germline V gives CDR1 GTSNPN, CDR2 SVGIG (reference sequence). The CDR3 loop spans 17 amino acids. CDR3 DNA sequence: TGTGCCTGGAGTGTATTCGCGGGGGCCCTTGAGCATCAGCCCCAGCATTTT. It specifies CAWSVFAGALEHQPQHF.

The gene calls are TRBV19 and TRBJ1-2; 9 bases align to TRBD1. The germline V gene encodes CDR1 LNHDA and CDR2 SQIVND (reference sequence). V gave up 2 bases and J gave up 6 bases; unmatched junction bases: 10. CDR3 length equals 16 residues. The CDR3 bases are TGTGCCAGTAGTATACGCCCACAGGGGGCGTTTAATGGCTACACCTTC. Amino acid sequence: CASSIRPQGAFNGYTF. The whole variable domain, remainder taken from reference TRBV19 and TRBJ1-2, is DGGITQSPKYLFRKEGQNVTLSCEQNLNHDAMYWYRQDPGQGLRLIYYSQIVNDFQKGDIAEGYSVSREKKESFPLTVTSAQKNPTAFYLCASSIRPQGAFNGYTFGSGTRLTVV.

The V gene is TRBV9, the J gene TRBJ2-5, with 11 bases aligning to TRBD2. Looked up from germline, CDR1 is SGDLS and CDR2 is YYNGEE. Trimming removed 1 base from V and 3 bases from J; junction bases left unmatched: 2. The CDR3 sequence is 15 residues long. Here the CDR3 reads CASSVMGLAEETQYF. In nucleotides, the CDR3 is TGTGCCAGCAGCGTAATGGGACTAGCGGAAGAGACCCAGTACTTC.

The genes are TRBV6-5 and TRBJ2-6, with unresolved D. Per the germline V gene, CDR1 is MNHEY and CDR2 is SVGAGI. The CDR3 extends over 16 amino acids. Trimming left V 3 bases short and J 4 bases short, with 13 bases between. CDR3 residues: CASSYFLSSGANVLTF. The CDR3 region has the DNA TGTGCCAGCAGTTATTTTTTGTCTTCCGGGGCCAACGTCCTGACTTTC.

This chain uses TRBV11-3 with TRBJ2-3; perhaps TRBD1 as D (6 bases). The CDR3 length is 13 residues. Deletions cut 3 bases from V and 5 bases from J, with 9 bases between. CDR1 is SGHNT and CDR2 is YENEEA in the germline V gene. As DNA, the CDR3 is TGTGCCAGCAGCTTCGGACAGCAAGATACGCAGTATTTT. It is translated as CASSFGQQDTQYF.

The chain couples TRBV10-2 to TRBJ2-1, with no clear D. The germline CDR1 and CDR2 sequences are WSHSY and SAAADI. The CDR3 extends over 12 amino acids. Trimming took 6 bases from V and 9 from J, leaving 12 bases between them. DNA for the CDR3: TGCGCCAGCAGCGACAATCCCCCTGAGCAGTTCTTC. This translates into CASSDNPPEQFF.

V gene TRBV4-2 combines with J gene TRBJ1-2; the D is unclear. CDR3 size: 15 residues. The germline gives CDR1 LGHNA, CDR2 YNFKEQ. The germline V and J ends were trimmed by 0 bases and 8 bases, with 16 bases remaining between them. This CDR3 is CASSQDGEGVGGYTF. Written as DNA, the CDR3 is TGTGCCAGCAGCCAAGATGGCGAGGGAGTGGGAGGCTACACCTTC.

The chain is built from TRBV19 and TRBJ2-7, with 7 positions matching TRBD2. CDR3 length equals 12 residues. Looked up from germline, CDR1 is LNHDA and CDR2 is SQIVND (reference sequence). V dropped 10 bases and J dropped 2; count of bases not matched to a gene: 5. The CDR3 loop reads CATSRGAYEQYF. In DNA, the CDR3 is TGTGCCACATCCCGGGGGGCCTACGAGCAGTACTTC.

This chain joins TRBV18 and TRBJ1-5, with a tentative D call TRBD1 (5 bases). Germline loops: CDR1 KGHSH, CDR2 LQKENI. The CDR3 has 19 residues. V dropped 1 base and J dropped 4 bases, with 23 bases sitting between them. This chain's CDR3 is CASSPRTSGRGVGNQPQHF. The CDR3 DNA is TGTGCCAGCTCACCACGGACCTCGGGGAGGGGAGTAGGGAATCAGCCCCAGCATTTT.

In regard to this clone: The junction does not match germline at one end; this may be a read error. V is TRBV4-2 and J is TRBJ2-7; TRBD1 is a possible D gene (6 bases). Germline V gene data show CDR1 as LGHNA and CDR2 as YNFKEQ. The CDR3 has 13 amino acids. CDR3 DNA: TGTGCTAGCAGTGAGGACAGCACCTACGAGCAGTACTTC. Its protein is CASSEDSTYEQYF.

This CDR3 reads CATSDLGLAGGDTQYF. The CDR3 DNA sequence: TGTGCCACCAGTGATTTAGGCTTAGCGGGGGGGGATACGCAGTATTTT. The rearrangement uses TRBV24-1 and TRBJ2-3; 11 bases align to TRBD2. This CDR3 contains 16 residues. V lost 1 base, J lost 6 bases, and 5 bases stayed unmatched. The germline V gene encodes CDR1 KGHDR and CDR2 SFDVKD.

The chain recombines TRBV5-1 with TRBJ1-3; D unclear. CDR1 SGHRS and CDR2 YFSETQ come from the germline V gene. Between the trimmed V and J ends, which lost 0 bases and 0 bases, there was a span of 4 bases. This CDR3 contains 14 residues. The CDR3 reads CASSLAVSGNTIYF. The CDR3 region has the DNA TGCGCCAGCAGCTTGGCCGTCTCTGGAAACACCATATATTTT.

The V gene is TRBV28, the J gene TRBJ1-3; no clear D gene. The V gene lost 1 base and the J gene lost 0 bases, with 7 bases spanning the gap. The CDR3 extends over 15 amino acids. The germline CDR1 and CDR2 sequences are MDHEN and SYDVKM. The CDR3 loop is CASSLFTNSGNTIYF. CDR3 coding DNA: TGTGCCAGCAGTTTATTTACAAACTCTGGAAACACCATATATTTT.

The V gene is TRBV6-5, the J gene TRBJ1-2, with 7 bases matching TRBD1. CDR1 is MNHEY, CDR2 SVGAGI, per germline. This CDR3 region has 16 residues. The ends lost 0 bases at V and 4 bases at J; junction bases unmatched: 8. CDR3 coding DNA: TGTGCCAGCAGTTACTCAGGGGGCGAGCACAGCTATGGCTACACCTTC. Encoded protein: CASSYSGGEHSYGYTF.

The rearrangement joins TRBV28 to TRBJ2-3, with TRBD2 as a possible D gene (5 bases). This CDR3 is 17 amino acids long. CDR1 is MDHEN, CDR2 SYDVKM, per germline. The V and J ends lost 3 bases and 4 bases respectively, with 20 bases between them. The CDR3 sequence: CASSFMERENRPDTQYF. The CDR3, as DNA: TGTGCCAGCAGTTTTATGGAGAGGGAAAACCGACCAGATACGCAGTATTTT.

V gene TRBV28 combines with J gene TRBJ1-1; tentatively, D is TRBD1 (5 bases). The V and J ends lost 6 bases and 6 bases respectively, with 14 bases between them. Per germline, CDR1 MDHEN and CDR2 SYDVKM. This CDR3 comprises 13 residues. CDR3: CASSQGSIPEAFF. The CDR3 coding sequence is TGTGCCAGCAGCCAGGGTAGTATCCCTGAAGCTTTCTTT. Complete variable domain (other parts from reference TRBV28 and TRBJ1-1): DVKVTQSSRYLVKRTGEKVFLECVQDMDHENMFWYRQDPGLGLRLIYFSYDVKMKEKGDIPEGYSVSREKKERFSLILESASTNQTSMYLCASSQGSIPEAFFGQGTRLTVV.